The rows below give T cell receptor beta chains drawn from one sample of a study of vaccination and CD4 T cells after COVID-19. TCRdb recomputed calls from the PCR reads with MiXCR, one row per CDR3 protein. This sample carries some 24,000 distinct CDR3 sequences, 40% to 50% of them seen once, and the ten largest clones take around 4.4%. For these TCRs, the target antigens are not known. The sequenced sample was CD4+ T cells from blood, cultured in vitro, obtained about 7 months after SARS-CoV-2 vaccination. Receptors originate from a human donor who had recovered from COVID-19. Each CDR3 is given with its conserved first and last residue.

j_gene,v_gene,len,CDR3aa
TRBJ1-3,TRBV20-1,13,CSARVEGINTIYF
TRBJ1-5,TRBV5-1,13,CASRRGANQPQHF
TRBJ2-7,TRBV15,14,CATSNRDRGYEQYF
TRBJ2-1,TRBV7-2,14,CASSFGSTNNEQFF
TRBJ2-1,TRBV6-1,13,CATRTSGTNEQFF
TRBJ2-1,TRBV20-1,12,CSARESLREQFF
TRBJ2-3,TRBV7-2,14,CASSPRNTLDTQYF
TRBJ1-1,TRBV7-9,14,CASSLQKMNTEAFF
TRBJ2-1,TRBV5-1,16,CASSLTSGSSYNEQFF
TRBJ2-5,TRBV20-1,11,CSASGGETQYF
TRBJ2-7,TRBV20-1,14,CSARGEKPPYEQYF
TRBJ2-7,TRBV6-5,14,CASSYQGAGYEQYF
TRBJ2-7,TRBV5-8,15,CASTRERASPYEQYF
TRBJ2-1,TRBV20-1,14,CSALPSGRYNEQFF
TRBJ2-5,TRBV7-2,16,CASSSWTSGMGKTQYF
TRBJ1-6,TRBV2,15,CASSEDRADNSPLHF
TRBJ2-7,TRBV4-3,18,CASSQDPPGASGVYEQYF
TRBJ2-7,TRBV6-1,13,CASSRAHNYEQYF
TRBJ2-2,TRBV19,14,CAPWGQIYTGELFF
TRBJ2-7,TRBV7-9,13,CASSLSGNYEQYF
TRBJ2-1,TRBV11-3,15,CASSPQLGLYNEQFF
TRBJ1-5,TRBV20-1,13,CSATRYSNQPQHF
TRBJ2-5,TRBV28,17,CASSPWGGQGVGETQYF
TRBJ2-3,TRBV7-8,14,CASSIGTTSDTQYF
TRBJ2-7,TRBV6-1,13,CASSQNAGYEQYF
TRBJ1-5,TRBV19,13,CASSIERGSPQHF
TRBJ2-7,TRBV7-8,16,CASSRSAASGRGEQYF
TRBJ2-7,TRBV20-1,13,CSASVHLSYEQYF
TRBJ2-1,TRBV6-1,14,CASTTAGLAGEQFF
TRBJ2-5,TRBV27,15,CASRTQGGFQETQYF
TRBJ2-3,TRBV27,14,CASSMTSSTDTQYF
TRBJ2-7,TRBV20-1,11,CSARETYEQYF
TRBJ1-2,TRBV15,18,CATSRGGGLSWANYGYTF
TRBJ2-7,TRBV28,14,CASISRDRVGEQYF
TRBJ2-1,TRBV20-1,13,CSETGTGLNEQFF
TRBJ2-5,TRBV7-2,13,CASSLNTGETQYF
TRBJ2-3,TRBV6-1,16,CASSESLADGTDTQYF
TRBJ2-5,TRBV15,15,CATSRVRTGIKTQYF
TRBJ2-7,TRBV20-1,11,CSASPDYEQYF
TRBJ1-2,TRBV2,14,CASTEGEGGNGYTF
TRBJ1-3,TRBV15,15,CATSRVRGTGNTIYF